The TCR beta chain described here comes from a study of breast tumors, draining lymph nodes, adjacent tissues. Breast cancer patients provided tissue from their axillary draining lymph nodes. This clonotype was observed many times. Antigen specificity is unknown. CDR3 length: 13 residues. V was cut by 1 base and J by 2 bases, with 6 bases left in between. Per germline, CDR1 MGHRA and CDR2 YSYEKL. TCRdb re-derived calls from the multiplex PCR reads in MiXCR, one entry per CDR3 protein. Counted here are more than 80,000 distinct CDR3 sequences, 30% occurring once; the ten biggest clones make up approximately 5%. Study-wide findings and caveats: Most tumor T cells seemingly derive from lymph node, then expand in tumor.

The source is a female donor with breast cancer. Some clones in this sample may be carry-over from other donors' samples. The rearrangement links TRBV4-1 to TRBJ2-7; possibly TRBD1 for D (5 bases). Sample: axillary lymph node tissue. CDR3 residues: CASSQAGPYEQYF. CDR3 DNA sequence: TGCGCCAGCAGCCAAGCAGGGCCCTACGAGCAGTACTTC.